This TCR beta chain came from a study of monozygotic twins with inflammatory bowel disease. Template switching incorporated UMIs with a 6-nucleotide sample barcode. TCRdb reprocessed the 5' RACE reads; each CDR3 protein has one entry and no DNA is given. The sample includes some 400,000 distinct CDR3 sequences. CDR3 length: 13 residues. Germline CDR1 and CDR2: SEHNR and FQNEAQ (reference sequence). This chain uses TRBV7-9 with TRBJ2-5; TCRdb reports TRBD2, a call that lacks DNA to check it against. The receptor was isolated from a human donor with ulcerative colitis or Crohn's disease, or a healthy co-twin of an affected twin (not recorded which). Sequencing was done on a sample of blood. The CDR3 loop is CASSLQREETQYF.